This T cell receptor (beta chain) was sequenced for a study of blood T cells in healthy people across ages. Germline CDR1 is SQVTM and CDR2 is ANQGSEA. This CDR3 is built from 14 residues. The ends lost 6 bases at V and 8 bases at J; junction bases unmatched: 12. It was with a sample-barcoded 5' primer and a J-beta primer mix that a second PCR of about 6 to 12 cycles was run. TCRdb ran MiXCR on the 5' RACE reads and lists one entry per CDR3 protein. The table includes around 520,000 distinct CDR3 sequences, roughly a quarter detected once. This same sample was also taken into another study, of T cells of mothers and their children.

The V call is TRBV29-1, the J call TRBJ1-4; 7 bases agree with TRBD1. The receptor was derived from a boy aged 2 to 10 in good health. The source material was blood. The DNA for the CDR3 is TGCAGCGTCCGAATAAGGGGGCAAGGAGAAAAACTGTTTTTT. Its translation: CSVRIRGQGEKLFF.